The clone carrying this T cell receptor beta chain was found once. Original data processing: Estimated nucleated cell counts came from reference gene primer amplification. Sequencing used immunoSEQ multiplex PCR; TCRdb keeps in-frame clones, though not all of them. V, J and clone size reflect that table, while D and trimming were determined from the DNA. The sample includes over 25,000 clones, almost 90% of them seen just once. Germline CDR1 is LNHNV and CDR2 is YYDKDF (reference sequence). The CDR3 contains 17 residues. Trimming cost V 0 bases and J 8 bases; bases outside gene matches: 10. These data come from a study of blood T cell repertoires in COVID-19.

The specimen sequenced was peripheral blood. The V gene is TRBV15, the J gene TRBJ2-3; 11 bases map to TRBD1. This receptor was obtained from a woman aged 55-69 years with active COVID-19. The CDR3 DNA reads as TGTGCCACCAGCAGAGAGCTGGGGACAGGGGGAATTGGTACGCAGTATTTT. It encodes CATSRELGTGGIGTQYF.